This paragraph covers one T cell receptor beta chain sequence. These data originate in a study of blood T cell repertoires in COVID-19. Turning to the study itself: Acute and convalescent COVID-19 samples came from the United States, Italy and Spain. In each case, the material was cDNA or gDNA derived from T cells, B-cell-depleted T cells, or PBMCs.

One Seattle source followed patients from active infection through their disease course. Sequencing used immunoSEQ multiplex PCR; TCRdb keeps in-frame clones, though not all of them. Of 200,000 to 250,000 clones listed, about four fifths are singletons. V shed 5 bases and J 12 bases; nucleotides not matched to a gene: 4. This CDR3 contains 12 residues. The rearrangement joins TRBV12-3 or TRBV12-4 to TRBJ1-1, with 12 bases lining up with TRBD1. This clonotype was obtained from a woman older than 75 with COVID-19, enrolled during active disease. The specimen was peripheral blood. CDR3 coding DNA: TGTGCCAGCAGTGTATGGGACAGGGGGCCTTTCTTT. Translating gives CASSVWDRGPFF.